The 26 T cell receptor beta chains in this list originate from one sample, sequenced in a study of control samples from healthy donors and cancer patients. Clones were read by immunoSEQ multiplex PCR, and TCRdb kept only the in-frame ones, dropping some. The sample has 130,000 to 150,000 clones, approximately 91% seen once. The sample taken for sequencing was blood. Receptors originate from a man under 40 in good health.

The CDR3 spells CASSVLAGGPGANVLTF. The CDR3 DNA follows: TGTGCCAGCAGTGTACTAGCGGGGGGGCCTGGGGCCAACGTCCTGACTTTC. The rearrangement links TRBV2 to TRBJ2-6; 13 nucleotides align to TRBD2. The CDR3 extends over 17 amino acids. CDR1 is SNHLY and CDR2 is FYNNEI in the germline V gene. Trimming removed 4 bases from V and 2 bases from J; junction bases left unmatched: 2.

The genes are TRBV7-2 and TRBJ1-1; 7 nucleotides agree with TRBD1. Germline V gene data show CDR1 as SGHTA and CDR2 as FQGNSA. CDR3 size: 14 residues. Trimming cost V 2 bases and J 5 bases; bases outside gene matches: 5. CDR3 coding DNA: TGTGCCAGCAGCTTATTAGGGGGCGGTACTGAAGCTTTCTTT. It translates to CASSLLGGGTEAFF.

This CDR3 reads CASSPSSPSGNTIYF. The CDR3 DNA reads as TGTGCCAGCAGCCCTAGCTCCCCCTCTGGAAACACCATATATTTT. This chain uses TRBV7-9 with TRBJ1-3; D is uncertain. Per germline, CDR1 SEHNR and CDR2 FQNEAQ (reference sequence). There are 15 residues in the CDR3. V gave up 5 bases and J gave up 0 bases, with 11 bases separating them.

The chain couples TRBV6-4 to TRBJ1-6; TRBD1 might be the D (5 bases). The CDR3 has 15 residues. Germline values: CDR1 MRHNA, CDR2 SNTAGT. V lost 3 bases to trimming and J lost 4 bases, with 10 bases between them. The CDR3: CASSENPGYNSPLHF. The CDR3 DNA reads TGTGCCAGCAGTGAGAACCCAGGGTATAATTCACCCCTCCACTTT.

As for this clone: Different DNA sequences within this sample yield the same CDR3. The chain couples TRBV5-1 to TRBJ2-7, with D uncertain. Germline V gives CDR1 SGHRS, CDR2 YFSETQ. This CDR3 region has 11 residues. Trimming removed 4 bases from V and 1 base from J, with 3 bases in between. CDR3 amino acids: CASSGSYEQYF. The CDR3 bases are TGCGCCAGCAGCGGATCCTACGAGCAGTACTTC.

V and J are TRBV7-9 and TRBJ1-3, with D tentatively TRBD1 (5 bases). Trimming left V 4 bases short and J 0 bases short, with 16 bases between. The CDR3 covers 17 residues. Per germline, CDR1 SEHNR and CDR2 FQNEAQ (reference sequence). CDR3 amino acids: CASSSLRVSTSGNTIYF. The CDR3 nucleotides read TGTGCCAGCAGCTCGCTCAGGGTTTCAACCTCTGGAAACACCATATATTTT.

The chain joins TRBV9 to TRBJ2-7, with 12 bases fitting TRBD1. The CDR3 totals 15 residues. CDR1 is SGDLS and CDR2 is YYNGEE in the germline V gene. J gave up 3 bases and V 8 bases, and 9 bases lay outside the gene matches. CDR3 in amino acids: CASTPGQGALYEQYF. The CDR3 DNA sequence: TGTGCCAGTACTCCGGGACAGGGGGCTCTCTACGAGCAGTACTTC.

This CDR3 is CASSLEFQPYF. CDR3 in DNA: TGTGCCAGCAGCTTAGAATTTCAACCGTACTTC. V gene TRBV11-2 combines with J gene TRBJ2-7, with D unresolved. The CDR3 is made up of 11 amino acids. Trimming pared 0 bases from V and 12 bases from J, leaving 9 bases between. From germline, CDR1 is SGHAT and CDR2 FQNNGV.

CDR3 DNA sequence: TGTGCCAGCAGCGGTTACAATCCCCAGGGGGCTGACACTGAAGCTTTCTTT. Its translation: CASSGYNPQGADTEAFF. V gene TRBV9 combines with J gene TRBJ1-1; 8 bases align to TRBD1. The ends lost 3 bases at V and 3 bases at J; junction bases unmatched: 13. The CDR3 is 17 residues long. The V gene's germline CDR1 is SGDLS and CDR2 YYNGEE.

The chain combines TRBV28 with TRBJ2-2; 7 positions match TRBD1. The CDR3 has 15 amino acids. The trim removed 5 bases at V and 8 bases at J, leaving 11 bases unmatched. Germline V gives CDR1 MDHEN, CDR2 SYDVKM. Written as DNA, the CDR3 is TGTGCCAGCAGTCCATCAGGGGGAATATGGGGGGAGCTGTTTTTT. Translated, it gives CASSPSGGIWGELFF.

The table lists this clone with a few counts. The chain joins TRBV7-9 to TRBJ2-2; tentative D call: TRBD1 (5 bases). V gave up 5 bases and J gave up 0 bases, with 13 bases separating them. Germline V gives CDR1 SEHNR, CDR2 FQNEAQ (reference sequence). This CDR3 contains 16 residues. CDR3 coding DNA: TGTGCCAGCAGCCAGACCGGACACGCGAACACCGGGGAGCTGTTTTTT. It encodes CASSQTGHANTGELFF.

The rearrangement links TRBV5-1 to TRBJ1-1, with TRBD1 matching 9 bases. This CDR3 region has 15 residues. CDR1 and CDR2 from the germline V gene are SGHRS and YFSETQ. Trimming took 3 bases from V and 4 from J; bases not matched to a gene: 7. The CDR3: CASSSSTGGGTEAFF. Here the CDR3 DNA reads TGCGCCAGCAGCTCATCAACAGGGGGCGGCACTGAAGCTTTCTTT. Variable domain in full (rest from reference TRBV5-1 and TRBJ1-1): KAGVTQTPRYLIKTRGQQVTLSCSPISGHRSVSWYQQTPGQGLQFLFEYFSETQRNKGNFPGRFSGRQFSNSRSEMNVSTLELGDSALYLCASSSSTGGGTEAFFGQGTRLTVV.

The rearrangement joins TRBV30 to TRBJ1-1, with TRBD1 matching 7 bases. Losses at the gene ends were 3 bases for V and 3 bases for J; bases not matched to a gene: 4. The germline CDR1 and CDR2 sequences are GTSNPN and SVGIG (reference sequence). The CDR3 consists of 13 residues. CDR3 sequence (DNA): TGTGCCTGGAGATGGCAGGGGGACACTGAAGCTTTCTTT. Translation gives CAWRWQGDTEAFF.

The chain combines TRBV30 with TRBJ1-5; the D gene is possibly TRBD1 (5 bases). This CDR3 region has 15 residues. The germline CDR1 and CDR2 sequences are GTSNPN and SVGIG (reference sequence). V lost 1 base to trimming and J lost 3 bases, with 13 bases between them. CDR3 nucleotides: TGTGCCTGGAGTGCACGGGACCGAAACAATCAGCCCCAGCATTTT. It yields the protein CAWSARDRNNQPQHF.

V usage is TRBV20-1 and J usage is TRBJ2-7; D unresolved. CDR1 is DFQATT and CDR2 is SNEGSKA in the germline V gene (reference sequence). This CDR3 is built from 11 residues. Trimming pared 3 bases from V and 3 bases from J, leaving 6 bases between. CDR3 residues: CSASLDYEQYF. The CDR3 DNA follows: TGCAGTGCTAGTTTGGACTACGAGCAGTACTTC.

V and J are TRBV5-1 and TRBJ2-1; D is possibly TRBD2 (6 bases). The V gene lost 0 bases and the J gene lost 6 bases, with 16 bases spanning the gap. CDR1 and CDR2 from the germline V gene are SGHRS and YFSETQ. This CDR3 spans 16 amino acids. The CDR3 DNA reads TGCGCCAGCAGCTTGGTAGTGACTAGTGGCCGCAATGAGCAGTTCTTC. It is translated as CASSLVVTSGRNEQFF.

This chain connects TRBV28 to TRBJ2-7; a weak D match, TRBD2 (6 bases). The V end was cut by 2 bases, the J end by 1 base, with 12 bases between. Germline V gives CDR1 MDHEN, CDR2 SYDVKM. This CDR3 region has 15 residues. DNA of the CDR3: TGTGCCAGCAGTTTAGGGGGGAAGTTTTCCTACGAGCAGTACTTC. Translating it yields CASSLGGKFSYEQYF.

The chain uses TRBV5-6 and TRBJ1-5; tentatively, D is TRBD1 (5 bases). Germline loops: CDR1 SGHDT, CDR2 YYEEEE. This CDR3 is built from 15 residues. V lost 1 base and J 3 bases, leaving 11 bases between the germline ends. This CDR3 reads CASSLWGLNNQPQHF. The CDR3, as DNA: TGTGCCAGCAGCTTGTGGGGGTTGAACAATCAGCCCCAGCATTTT.

V gene TRBV7-2 combines with J gene TRBJ2-2; 10 positions match TRBD2. With V trimmed by 3 bases and J by 5 bases, 6 bases remained unmatched. Germline V lookup: CDR1 SGHTA, CDR2 FQGNSA. This CDR3 contains 16 residues. The CDR3 loop is CASSFFSGGRTGELFF. CDR3 DNA: TGTGCCAGCAGCTTTTTTAGCGGGGGGCGAACCGGGGAGCTGTTTTTT. Full variable domain (rest looked up from reference TRBV7-2 and TRBJ2-2): GAGVSQSPSNKVTEKGKDVELRCDPISGHTALYWYRQSLGQGLEFLIYFQGNSAPDKSGLPSDRFSAERTGGSVSTLTIQRTQQEDSAVYLCASSFFSGGRTGELFFGEGSRLTVL.

The V gene is TRBV12-3 or TRBV12-4, the J gene TRBJ2-7; D is ambiguous. This CDR3 contains 13 residues. V shed 4 bases and J shed 2 bases, with 9 bases lying between them. As DNA, the CDR3 is TGTGCCAGCAGTTCCGGTCGCGCCTACGAGCAGTACTTC. Its translation is CASSSGRAYEQYF.

The chain couples TRBV19 to TRBJ2-1; 8 positions match TRBD2. After removal of 7 bases from V and 4 bases from J, the junction contained 6 bases not matched to a gene. The length of the CDR3 is 14 residues. Germline loops: CDR1 LNHDA, CDR2 SQIVND (reference sequence). The CDR3 bases are TGTGCCAGTATTTCGGGGGGGAAATACAATGAGCAGTTCTTC. Translating it yields CASISGGKYNEQFF.

This clone showed up many times. J is TRBJ2-7 and V is TRBV28; TRBD1 aligns across 9 bases. Trimming at V came to 3 bases and at J to 4 bases, leaving 7 bases not matched to a gene. This CDR3 spans 15 amino acids. Germline V gene lookup returns CDR1 MDHEN and CDR2 SYDVKM. The CDR3 reads CASSLTTGGKYEQYF. CDR3 DNA: TGTGCCAGCAGTTTGACGACAGGGGGTAAATACGAGCAGTACTTC.

V gene TRBV6-5 combines with J gene TRBJ1-2; D perhaps matches TRBD1 (5 bases). Trimming pared 2 bases from V and 8 bases from J, leaving 18 bases between. CDR1 is MNHEY and CDR2 is SVGAGI in the germline V gene. The CDR3 is made up of 15 amino acids. The CDR3 DNA follows: TGTGCCAGCAGTTACCTTGGGACGGACGCTAACGGCTACACCTTC. This sequence encodes CASSYLGTDANGYTF.

The table lists this clone with a count of one. This chain links TRBV2 with TRBJ2-7; 10 bases line up with TRBD2. From germline, CDR1 is SNHLY and CDR2 FYNNEI. This CDR3 is built from 13 residues. J lost 3 bases, V lost 6 bases, and 2 bases had no gene match. CDR3 loop: CASRIAGGYEQYF. DNA of the CDR3: TGTGCCAGCAGAATAGCGGGGGGCTACGAGCAGTACTTC.

The chain is built from TRBV6-1 and TRBJ2-7, with 8 bases matching TRBD1. The CDR3 runs to 15 residues. J gave up 5 bases and V 2 bases, and 8 bases lay outside the gene matches. CDR1 and CDR2 from the germline V gene are MNHNS and SASEGT. CDR3 sequence (DNA): TGTGCCAGCAGTGAATACGGACAGGGTTCCAACGAGCAGTACTTC. Its protein product is CASSEYGQGSNEQYF.

This chain connects TRBV5-1 to TRBJ1-4; 7 bases align to TRBD1. This CDR3 has 14 residues. The trim removed 2 bases at V and 7 bases at J, leaving 5 bases unmatched. Germline V gene lookup returns CDR1 SGHRS and CDR2 YFSETQ. In DNA, the CDR3 is TGCGCCAGCAGCTTCCTGACAGGGACTGAAAAACTGTTTTTT. Its protein is CASSFLTGTEKLFF.